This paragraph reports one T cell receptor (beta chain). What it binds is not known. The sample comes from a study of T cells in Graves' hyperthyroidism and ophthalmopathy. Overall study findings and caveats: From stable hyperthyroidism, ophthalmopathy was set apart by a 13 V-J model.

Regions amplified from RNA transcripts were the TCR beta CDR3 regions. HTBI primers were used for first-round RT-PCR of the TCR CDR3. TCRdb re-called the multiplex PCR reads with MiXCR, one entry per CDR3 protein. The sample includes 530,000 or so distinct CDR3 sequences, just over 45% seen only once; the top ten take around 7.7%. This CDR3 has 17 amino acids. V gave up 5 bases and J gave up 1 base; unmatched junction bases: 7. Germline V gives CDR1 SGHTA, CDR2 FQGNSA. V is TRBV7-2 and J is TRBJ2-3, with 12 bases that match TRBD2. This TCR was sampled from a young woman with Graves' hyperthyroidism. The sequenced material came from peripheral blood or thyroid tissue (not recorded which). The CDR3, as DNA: TGTGCCAGCAGCCCCCGGACTAGCGGGATGGGCACAGATACGCAGTATTTT. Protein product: CASSPRTSGMGTDTQYF.